This is a list of T cell receptor beta chains from one sample in a study of blood T cells in healthy people across ages. TCRdb re-analysed the 5' RACE reads in MiXCR, keeping a single row per CDR3 protein. The table lists fewer than 900,000 distinct CDR3 sequences, around 36% of them singletons. Sequencing was performed on blood. Receptors were obtained from a man in his late teens or twenties in good health. Both conserved end residues are part of each CDR3. D genes are given only for firm matches. Where a row states a size, it is once, few, many or the class of an expanded clone; other rows omit it.

>TRBV10-3|TRBD1|TRBJ2-7|NA
TGTGCCATCAGTACCTCCTTGGACAGGACCTACGAGCAGTACTTC
CAISTSLDRTYEQYF
>TRBV24-1|TRBD1|TRBJ2-1|few
TGTGCCACCAGTTTGGCAGGGGGCTCCTACAATGAGCAGTTCTTC
CATSLAGGSYNEQFF
>TRBV9|TRBD1|TRBJ1-2|few
TGTGCCAGCAGCCCTGGACAGGGACTACATGGCTACACCTTC
CASSPGQGLHGYTF
>TRBV27|NA|TRBJ2-3|NA
TGTGCCAGCAGTCCCTTGGGCCGCACAGATACGCAGTATTTT
CASSPLGRTDTQYF
>TRBV12-3/TRBV12-4|NA|TRBJ1-1|few
TGTGCCAGCACTCGGGGTAGTTATGAAGCTTTCTTT
CASTRGSYEAFF
>TRBV5-4|NA|TRBJ1-5|few
TGTGCCAGCAGCCCCGGGTTGGGCCTCAATCAGCCCCAGCATTTT
CASSPGLGLNQPQHF
>TRBV7-8|TRBD1|TRBJ2-7|once
TGTGCCTGCAGCACCCCCCCATGGGACAGGGAGGCCTACGAGCAGTACTTC
CACSTPPWDREAYEQYF
>TRBV4-3|NA|TRBJ2-1|NA
TGCGCCAGCAGGGAAAACGAAGACGATGAGCAGTTCTTC
CASRENEDDEQFF
>TRBV18|NA|TRBJ2-3|NA
TGTGCCAGCTCACCACCGTTGGCCGGGCCGACGCAGTATTTT
CASSPPLAGPTQYF
>TRBV6-5|NA|TRBJ2-3|many
TGTGCCAGCAGATCGAGCGGCGACGCTACAGATACGCAGTATTTT
CASRSSGDATDTQYF
>TRBV28|TRBD2|TRBJ2-7|NA
TGTGTCAGCAGTCCTAGCCCCATCTACAGCGGGGGAGGCTACGAGCAGTACTTC
CVSSPSPIYSGGGYEQYF
>TRBV27|NA|TRBJ2-1|NA
TGTGCCAGCAGTCGGTCAGATGAGGATGAGCAGTTCTTC
CASSRSDEDEQFF
>TRBV20-1|TRBD1|TRBJ2-5|few
TGCAGTGCGCGTGGGGACAGGCGGCTGCTAGAGACCCAGTACTTC
CSARGDRRLLETQYF